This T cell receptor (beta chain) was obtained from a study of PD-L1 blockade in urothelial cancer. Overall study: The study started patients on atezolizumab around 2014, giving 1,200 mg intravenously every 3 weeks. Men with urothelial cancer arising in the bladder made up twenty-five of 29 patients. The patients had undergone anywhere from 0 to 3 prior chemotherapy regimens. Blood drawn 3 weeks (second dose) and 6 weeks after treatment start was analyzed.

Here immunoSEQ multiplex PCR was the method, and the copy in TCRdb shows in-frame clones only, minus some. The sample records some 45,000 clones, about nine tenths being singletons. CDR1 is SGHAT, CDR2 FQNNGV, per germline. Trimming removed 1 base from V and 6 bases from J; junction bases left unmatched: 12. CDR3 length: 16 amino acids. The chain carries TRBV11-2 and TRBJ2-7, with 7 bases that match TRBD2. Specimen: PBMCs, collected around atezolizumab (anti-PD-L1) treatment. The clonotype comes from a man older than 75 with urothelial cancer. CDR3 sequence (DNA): TGTGCCAGCAGCTTAGTGGGGGGAGGGCCTTCAGTCGAGCAGTACTTC. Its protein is CASSLVGGGPSVEQYF. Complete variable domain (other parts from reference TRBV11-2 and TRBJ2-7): EAGVAQSPRYKIIEKRQSVAFWCNPISGHATLYWYQQILGQGPKLLIQFQNNGVVDDSQLPKDRFSAERLKGVDSTLKIQPAKLEDSAVYLCASSLVGGGPSVEQYFGPGTRLTVT.